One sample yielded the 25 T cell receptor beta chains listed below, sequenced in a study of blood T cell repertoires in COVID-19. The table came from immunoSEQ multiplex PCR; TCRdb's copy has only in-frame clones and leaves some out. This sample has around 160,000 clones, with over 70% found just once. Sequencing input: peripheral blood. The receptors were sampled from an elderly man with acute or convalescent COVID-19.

CDR3 DNA: TGTGCCAGCAGTGAAACAGGCTTCTATGGCTACACCTTC. It codes for CASSETGFYGYTF. The V call is TRBV6-1, the J call TRBJ1-2, with D possibly being TRBD1 (5 bases). There are 13 residues in the CDR3. V was cut by 2 bases and J by 4 bases, with 8 bases left in between. Germline V lookup: CDR1 MNHNS, CDR2 SASEGT.

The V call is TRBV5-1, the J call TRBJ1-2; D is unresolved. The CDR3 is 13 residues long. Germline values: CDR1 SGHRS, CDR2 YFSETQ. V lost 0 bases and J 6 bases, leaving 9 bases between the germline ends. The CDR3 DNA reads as TGCGCCAGCAGCTTGGATTCGCGGGATGGCTACACCTTC. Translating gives CASSLDSRDGYTF.

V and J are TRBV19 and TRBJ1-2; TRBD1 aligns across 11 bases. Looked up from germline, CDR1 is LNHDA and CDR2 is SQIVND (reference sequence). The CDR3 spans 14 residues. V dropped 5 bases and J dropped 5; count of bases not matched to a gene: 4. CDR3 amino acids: CASSGQGASYGYTF. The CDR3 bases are TGTGCCAGTAGTGGACAGGGGGCTAGTTATGGCTACACCTTC.

This CDR3 reads CASSFSRTSFEQYF. DNA of the CDR3: TGTGCCAGCAGTTTTTCCCGGACTAGTTTCGAGCAGTACTTC. The rearrangement uses TRBV27 and TRBJ2-7; 7 nucleotides agree with TRBD2. The CDR3 sequence is 14 residues long. In germline, CDR1 is MNHEY, CDR2 SMNVEV (reference sequence). Losses at the gene ends were 3 bases for V and 6 bases for J; bases not matched to a gene: 8.

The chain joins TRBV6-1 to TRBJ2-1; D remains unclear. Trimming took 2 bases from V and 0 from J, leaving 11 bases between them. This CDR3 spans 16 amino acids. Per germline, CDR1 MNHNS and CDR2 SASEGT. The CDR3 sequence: CASSEYLVSSYNEQFF. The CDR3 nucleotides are TGTGCCAGCAGTGAATATCTAGTCAGCTCCTACAATGAGCAGTTCTTC.

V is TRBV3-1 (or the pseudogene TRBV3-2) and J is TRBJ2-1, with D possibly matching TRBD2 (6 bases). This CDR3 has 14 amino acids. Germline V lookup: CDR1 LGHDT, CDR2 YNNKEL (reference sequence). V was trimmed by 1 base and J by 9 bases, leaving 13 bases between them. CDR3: CASSQVGGAGEQFF. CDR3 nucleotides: TGTGCCAGCAGCCAAGTGGGCGGGGCGGGTGAGCAGTTCTTC.

In DNA, the CDR3 is TGTGCCACCAGCAGAGGACGGACTAGCGGCCAAGAGACCCAGTACTTC. Translation: CATSRGRTSGQETQYF. V is TRBV15 and J is TRBJ2-5; 10 nucleotides match TRBD2. Trimming at V came to 1 base and at J to 1 base, leaving 3 bases not matched to a gene. This CDR3 has 16 amino acids. Looked up from germline, CDR1 is LNHNV and CDR2 is YYDKDF (reference sequence).

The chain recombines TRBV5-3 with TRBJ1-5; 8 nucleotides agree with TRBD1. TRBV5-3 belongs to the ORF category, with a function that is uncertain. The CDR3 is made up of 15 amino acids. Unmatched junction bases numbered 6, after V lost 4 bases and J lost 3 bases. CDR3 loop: CARSTGGGINQPQHF. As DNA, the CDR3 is TGTGCCAGAAGCACAGGGGGGGGTATCAATCAGCCCCAGCATTTT.

CDR3 nucleotide sequence: TGTGCCAGCAGCAGTGGTACAGTGCGGGGAGAGACCCAGTACTTC. Translation: CASSSGTVRGETQYF. This sequence joins TRBV27 and TRBJ2-5; maybe TRBD2 (6 bases). V dropped 6 bases and J dropped 4 bases, with 18 bases sitting between them. The CDR3 is 15 amino acids. From germline, CDR1 is MNHEY and CDR2 SMNVEV (reference sequence).

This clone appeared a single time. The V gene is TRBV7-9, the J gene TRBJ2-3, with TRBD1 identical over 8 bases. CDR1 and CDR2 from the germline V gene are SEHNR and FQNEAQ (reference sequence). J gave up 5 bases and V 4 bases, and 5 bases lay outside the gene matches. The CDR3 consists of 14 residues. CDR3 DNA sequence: TGTGCCAGCAGCTGGCAGGGGGCAGGAGATACGCAGTATTTT. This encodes CASSWQGAGDTQYF.

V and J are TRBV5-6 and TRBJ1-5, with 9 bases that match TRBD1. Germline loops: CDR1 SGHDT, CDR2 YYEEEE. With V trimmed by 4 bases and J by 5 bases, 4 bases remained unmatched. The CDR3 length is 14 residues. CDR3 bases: TGTGCCAGCAGCCAGGGACAGGGAGATCAGCCCCAGCATTTT. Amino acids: CASSQGQGDQPQHF.

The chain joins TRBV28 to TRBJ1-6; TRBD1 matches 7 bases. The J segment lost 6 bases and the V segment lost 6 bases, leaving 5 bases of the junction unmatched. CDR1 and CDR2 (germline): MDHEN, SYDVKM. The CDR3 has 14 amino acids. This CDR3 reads CASRLGTANSPLHF. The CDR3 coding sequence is TGTGCCAGCAGATTAGGGACAGCTAATTCACCCCTCCACTTT.

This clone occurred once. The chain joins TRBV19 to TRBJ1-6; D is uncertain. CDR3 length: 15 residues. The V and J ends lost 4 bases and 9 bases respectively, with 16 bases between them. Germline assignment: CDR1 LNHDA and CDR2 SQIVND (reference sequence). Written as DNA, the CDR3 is TGTGCCAGTAGTAAAGAAGAGGGAGTCGGTTCACCCCTCCACTTT. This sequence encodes CASSKEEGVGSPLHF.

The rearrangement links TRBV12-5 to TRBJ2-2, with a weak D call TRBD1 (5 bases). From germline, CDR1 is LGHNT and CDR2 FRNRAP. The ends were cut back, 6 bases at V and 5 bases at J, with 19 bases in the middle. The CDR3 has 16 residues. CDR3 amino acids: CASGDPQGRPTGELFF. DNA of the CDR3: TGTGCTAGTGGGGATCCGCAGGGTCGGCCAACCGGGGAGCTGTTTTTT.

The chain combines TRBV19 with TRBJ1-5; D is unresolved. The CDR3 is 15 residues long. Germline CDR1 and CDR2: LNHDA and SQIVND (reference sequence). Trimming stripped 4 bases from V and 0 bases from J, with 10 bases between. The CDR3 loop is CASSKTGNSNQPQHF. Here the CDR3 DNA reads TGTGCCAGTAGTAAAACGGGAAATAGCAATCAGCCCCAGCATTTT.

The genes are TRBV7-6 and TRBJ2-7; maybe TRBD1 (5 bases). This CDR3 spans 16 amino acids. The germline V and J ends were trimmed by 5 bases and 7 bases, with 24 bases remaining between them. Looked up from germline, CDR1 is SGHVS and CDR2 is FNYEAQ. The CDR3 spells CASSPQGATSVREQYF. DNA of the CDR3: TGTGCCAGCAGCCCACAAGGGGCCACGAGCGTTAGGGAGCAGTACTTC. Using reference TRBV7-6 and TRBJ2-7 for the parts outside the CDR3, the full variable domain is GAGVSQSPRYKVTKRGQDVALRCDPISGHVSLYWYRQALGQGPEFLTYFNYEAQQDKSGLPNDRFSAERPEGSISTLTIQRTEQRDSAMYRCASSPQGATSVREQYFGPGTRLTVT.

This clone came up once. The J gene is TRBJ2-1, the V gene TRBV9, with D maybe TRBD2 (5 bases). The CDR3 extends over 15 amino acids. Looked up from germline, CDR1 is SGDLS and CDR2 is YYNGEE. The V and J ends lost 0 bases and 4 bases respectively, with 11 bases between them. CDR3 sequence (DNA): TGTGCCAGCAGCGTAGCGGGTAGCGCTTACAATGAGCAGTTCTTC. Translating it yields CASSVAGSAYNEQFF.

The CDR3 DNA follows: TGTGCCAGCAGCTTAGGGGCAGGGGGTGCAAATGAAAAACTGTTTTTT. It codes for CASSLGAGGANEKLFF. The chain is built from TRBV7-8 and TRBJ1-4; 7 nucleotides line up with TRBD1. The CDR3 is 16 residues long. The germline CDR1 and CDR2 sequences are SGHVS and FQNEAQ. The junction had 7 bases not matched to a gene; V was cut back by 1 base and J by 5 bases.

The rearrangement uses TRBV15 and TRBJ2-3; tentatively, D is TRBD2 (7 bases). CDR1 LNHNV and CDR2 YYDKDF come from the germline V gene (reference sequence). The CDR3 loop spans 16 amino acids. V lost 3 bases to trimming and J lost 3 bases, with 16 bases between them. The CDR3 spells CATSREYGGPTDTQYF. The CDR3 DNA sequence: TGTGCCACCAGCAGGGAGTACGGGGGGCCAACAGATACGCAGTATTTT.

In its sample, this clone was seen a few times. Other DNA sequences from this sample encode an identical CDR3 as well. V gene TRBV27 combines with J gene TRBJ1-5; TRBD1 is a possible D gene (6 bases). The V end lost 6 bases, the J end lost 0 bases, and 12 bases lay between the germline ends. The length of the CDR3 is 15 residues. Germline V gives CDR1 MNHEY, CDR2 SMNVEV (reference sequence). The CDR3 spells CASRPGQISNQPQHF. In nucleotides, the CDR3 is TGTGCCAGCAGACCCGGACAGATTAGCAATCAGCCCCAGCATTTT.

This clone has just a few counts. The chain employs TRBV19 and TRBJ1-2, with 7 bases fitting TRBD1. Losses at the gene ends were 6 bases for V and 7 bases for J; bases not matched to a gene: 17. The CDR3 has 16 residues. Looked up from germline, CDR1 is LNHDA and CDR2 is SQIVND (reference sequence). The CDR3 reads CASSTPDRDQSRGYTF. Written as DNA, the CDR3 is TGTGCCAGTAGCACCCCCGACAGGGATCAATCGCGTGGCTACACCTTC. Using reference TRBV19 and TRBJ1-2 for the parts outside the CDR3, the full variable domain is DGGITQSPKYLFRKEGQNVTLSCEQNLNHDAMYWYRQDPGQGLRLIYYSQIVNDFQKGDIAEGYSVSREKKESFPLTVTSAQKNPTAFYLCASSTPDRDQSRGYTFGSGTRLTVV.

The CDR3 nucleotides are TGTGCCAGCAGCTTAGACAGTAACAATGAGCAGTTCTTC. Translated, it gives CASSLDSNNEQFF. The rearrangement joins TRBV7-7 to TRBJ2-1; no reliable D call. From germline, CDR1 is SSHAT and CDR2 FNYEAQ (reference sequence). Between the trimmed V and J ends, which lost 1 base and 5 bases, there was a span of 6 bases. This CDR3 has 13 amino acids. The entire variable domain, with the rest obtained from reference TRBV7-7 and TRBJ2-1, is as follows: GAGVSQSPRYKVTKRGQDVTLRCDPISSHATLYWYQQALGQGPEFLTYFNYEAQPDKSGLPSDRFSAERPEGSISTLTIQRTEQRDSAMYRCASSLDSNNEQFFGPGTRLTVL.

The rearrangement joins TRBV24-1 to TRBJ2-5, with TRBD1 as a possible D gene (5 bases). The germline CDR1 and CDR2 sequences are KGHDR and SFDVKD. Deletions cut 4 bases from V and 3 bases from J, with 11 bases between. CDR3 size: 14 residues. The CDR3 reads CATSDRAVEETQYF. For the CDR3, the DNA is TGTGCCACCAGTGACAGGGCTGTGGAAGAGACCCAGTACTTC.

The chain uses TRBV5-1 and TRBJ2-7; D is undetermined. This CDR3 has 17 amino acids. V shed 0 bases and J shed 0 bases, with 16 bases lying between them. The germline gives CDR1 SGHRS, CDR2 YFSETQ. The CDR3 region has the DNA TGCGCCAGCAGCTTGGCTGGGCAGTCATCCTTCTCCTACGAGCAGTACTTC. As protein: CASSLAGQSSFSYEQYF.

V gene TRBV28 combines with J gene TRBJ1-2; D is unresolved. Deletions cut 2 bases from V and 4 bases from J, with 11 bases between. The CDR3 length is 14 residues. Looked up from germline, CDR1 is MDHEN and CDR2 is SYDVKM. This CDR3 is CASSLIPVSYGYTF. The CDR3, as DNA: TGTGCCAGCAGTTTAATCCCGGTTAGCTATGGCTACACCTTC.